This T cell receptor (beta chain) was identified during a study of blood T cells in healthy people across ages. Overall study context: Researchers report that template switching captured about one barcoded beta molecule per two T cells.

Trimming cost V 6 bases and J 3 bases, with 19 bases left between them. Germline loops: CDR1 LGHDT, CDR2 YNNKEL (reference sequence). CDR3 length equals 16 residues. This clonotype appeared a few times. Sample-barcoded 5' priming and a J-beta primer mix drove a second PCR of 7 to 11 cycles. TCRdb re-called the 5' RACE reads with MiXCR, one entry per CDR3 protein. The sample comprises some 900,000 distinct CDR3 sequences, 25% to 35% of which are singletons, and about 18% rests with the top ten. The chain couples TRBV3-1 to TRBJ2-3; D is possibly TRBD1 or TRBD2 (5 bases each). Input material: blood. The sequence came from a woman of 80 years or more in good health. This CDR3 is CASRGDLGRGTDTQYF. The CDR3 bases are TGTGCCAGCAGGGGGGATTTGGGGCGAGGGACAGATACGCAGTATTTT.